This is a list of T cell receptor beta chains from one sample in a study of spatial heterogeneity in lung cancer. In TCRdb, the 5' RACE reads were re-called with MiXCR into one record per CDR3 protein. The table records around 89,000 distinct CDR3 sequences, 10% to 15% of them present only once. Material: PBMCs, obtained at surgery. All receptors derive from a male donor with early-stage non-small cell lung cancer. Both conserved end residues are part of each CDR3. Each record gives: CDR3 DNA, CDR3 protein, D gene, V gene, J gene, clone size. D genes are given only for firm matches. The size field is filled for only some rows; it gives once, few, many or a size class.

TGCAGCGTCCTAGTACGCTCTGGGGCCAACGTCCTGACTTTC	CSVLVRSGANVLTF	NA	TRBV29-1	TRBJ2-6	few
TGTGCCAGCAGAACAGGGGGGACCTACGAGCAGTACTTC	CASRTGGTYEQYF	TRBD1	TRBV6-5	TRBJ2-7	NA
TGCGCCAGCAGCCAAGTTGGATGGGGGAAGACTGAAGCTTTCTTT	CASSQVGWGKTEAFF	NA	TRBV4-3	TRBJ1-1	few
TGCAGCCTAAGCAGAGGGGAGGGCCTTCGGCTGGCAGATACGCAGTATTTT	CSLSRGEGLRLADTQYF	TRBD2	TRBV20-1	TRBJ2-3	few
TGTGCCAGCAGCTACTGGGGAGATACGCAGTATTTT	CASSYWGDTQYF	NA	TRBV7-9	TRBJ2-3	NA
TGTGCCAGCACCCCGGCGGCCCTTAACTATGGCTACACCTTC	CASTPAALNYGYTF	NA	TRBV2	TRBJ1-2	NA
TGTGCCATCAGTGACCACCGACAGGGTGGGGCCAACGTCCTGACTTTC	CAISDHRQGGANVLTF	TRBD1	TRBV10-3	TRBJ2-6	few
TGTGCCAGCAGCACCCCAGGGGGCGGGCTTCCAGATACGCAGTATTTT	CASSTPGGGLPDTQYF	TRBD1	TRBV28	TRBJ2-3	few
TGTGCCAGCAGGTCAGGGTCTGAAGCTTTCTTT	CASRSGSEAFF	NA	TRBV7-9	TRBJ1-1	few
TGTGCCAGCAGCAAAGGAACAGGGCCCCCCGGGGAGCTGTTTTTT	CASSKGTGPPGELFF	NA	TRBV11-2	TRBJ2-2	many
TGTGCCAGCAGCGTAGGGATTCTTAACGGGGAGCTGTTTTTT	CASSVGILNGELFF	NA	TRBV9	TRBJ2-2	many
TGTGCCAGCAGCCCATCGGGGGCGGACACCGGGGAGCTGTTTTTT	CASSPSGADTGELFF	NA	TRBV6-2/TRBV6-3	TRBJ2-2	few
TGTGCCATCAGTGAGTCGGGACAGGTTGCCTACGAGCAGTACTTC	CAISESGQVAYEQYF	TRBD1	TRBV10-3	TRBJ2-7	NA
TGCAGCGTTGCCCAGGGGCAATCCTACGAGCAGTACTTC	CSVAQGQSYEQYF	NA	TRBV29-1	TRBJ2-7	NA